The clone carrying this T cell receptor (beta chain) has only one observation. Its specificity is unknown. Lesional scalp tissue (obtained by punch biopsy) and peripheral blood were collected from alopecia areata patients. CDR3 length equals 16 residues. V trimming: 6 bases; J trimming: 4 bases; junction bases outside the gene matches: 8. Germline assignment: CDR1 MDHEN and CDR2 SYDVKM. This sample is drawn from a study of CD8+ T cells in alopecia areata. Whole-study findings and limits: Sequenced scalp T cells also include alphabeta T cells resident in normal skin. Sharing of TCRs across patients appeared less clear than in mice, possibly for HLA-related reasons.

Extracted RNA was reverse transcribed into cDNA, the sequencing template. Sequencing was performed with immunoSEQ multiplex PCR; in TCRdb, only in-frame clones are kept and a portion is missing. The table lists about 100,000 clones, 45% to 60% of them singletons. Sequencing used NKG2D-low CD8+ T cells sorted from blood. The receptor's source is a human donor with alopecia areata. V usage is TRBV28 and J usage is TRBJ2-7; 14 nucleotides line up with TRBD2. The CDR3 nucleotides read TGTGCCAGCAGCGGGACTAGCGGGGGCTCTTGGTACGAGCAGTACTTC. Protein product: CASSGTSGGSWYEQYF.